This is a list of T cell receptor beta chains from one sample in a study of T cell repertoires in cytomegalovirus infection. No antigen has been assigned to these receptors. Each CDR3 protein is one row after TCRdb ran MiXCR on the reads. The table shows around 750,000 distinct CDR3 sequences, with approximately 30% occurring only once. Source: cultured CD8+ T cells from PBMCs, taken from culture after CMV antigen stimulation. The receptors here all came from a human donor in good health (CMV status not recorded). Some clones in this sample may be carry-over from other donors' samples. CDR3s leave out the opening cysteine and the closing phenylalanine or tryptophan. Fields, in order: J gene, V gene, D gene, clone size, CDR3 protein. The D gene is left open where the match is weak. Clone size is not always given. Where it is, it says once, few, many or a class for expanded clones.

TRBJ2-3	TRBV7-9	NA	many	ASSPGGHTDTQY
TRBJ1-5	TRBV7-6	NA	few	ASSKTRSEPQH
TRBJ2-1	TRBV4-1	NA	NA	ASSQAGGLNAYEQF
TRBJ2-3	TRBV4-1	TRBD1	NA	ASSQKGARSTDTQY
TRBJ2-1	TRBV5-5	NA	few	ASSFLTGYNEQF
TRBJ2-5	TRBV6-2/TRBV6-3	NA	NA	ASSYGPIRETQY
TRBJ1-6	TRBV7-9	TRBD1	NA	ASSPGTGDDSYNSPLH
TRBJ1-2	TRBV7-2	NA	few	ASSLRGEGYT
TRBJ2-1	TRBV27	TRBD1	NA	ASSSLPGQGANEQF
TRBJ2-3	TRBV7-8	NA	NA	ASSPGARRDTQY
TRBJ2-2	TRBV6-5	NA	NA	ASSYNSLFGLF
TRBJ2-1	TRBV3-1	TRBD1	NA	ASSQDRGPIYNEQF
TRBJ2-2	TRBV27	NA	NA	ASSLTLREELF
TRBJ2-2	TRBV12-3/TRBV12-4	TRBD2	few	ASRPFSGGNTGELF
TRBJ1-2	TRBV12-3/TRBV12-4	NA	few	ASRGNSGGYT
TRBJ1-1	TRBV15	NA	NA	ATSRRTENTEAF
TRBJ1-2	TRBV7-6	NA	many	ASSLSQAPDGYT